The 32 T cell receptor beta chains listed next were all sequenced from one sample in a study of cytomegalovirus exposure and HLA in healthy donors. The PCR had 60 Vbeta and 13 Jbeta primers. The protocol was immunoSEQ multiplex PCR, while the TCRdb copy is restricted to in-frame clones and leaves out a portion. The repertoire holds 100,000 to 150,000 clones, with about 75% as singletons. The sequenced sample consisted of PBMCs. The receptor set was obtained from a man in his 60s in good health and CMV-seropositive.

The J gene is TRBJ2-7, the V gene TRBV7-2; TRBD2 matches at 7 bases. This CDR3 contains 16 residues. The germline CDR1 and CDR2 sequences are SGHTA and FQGNSA. V lost 7 bases to trimming and J lost 2 bases; unmatched junction nucleotides: 14. CDR3 sequence: CASTLAGAGVPYEQYF. The DNA of the CDR3 is TGTGCCAGCACCCTTGCCGGGGCGGGAGTTCCCTACGAGCAGTACTTC.

The V gene is TRBV7-8, the J gene TRBJ1-6; 7 nucleotides line up with TRBD1. Germline CDR1 is SGHVS and CDR2 is FQNEAQ. The CDR3 consists of 15 residues. V shed 3 bases, J shed 17 bases, and the junction held 16 bases outside the gene matches. The CDR3 loop reads CASSFLTGTASLIHF. The CDR3 DNA sequence: TGTGCCAGCAGCTTTTTGACCGGGACAGCCTCACTTATCCACTTT.

This clone was seen a handful of times. CDR3 DNA: TGTGCCAGCAGTCCTGGGTGGGCCCCCTACCCCGGCGAGCAGTACTTC. This translates into CASSPGWAPYPGEQYF. V is TRBV27 and J is TRBJ2-7; D is undetermined. Germline CDR1 is MNHEY and CDR2 is SMNVEV (reference sequence). This CDR3 contains 16 residues. V lost 5 bases and J 6 bases, leaving 23 bases between the germline ends.

This chain uses TRBV19 with TRBJ1-5; D not resolved. The length of the CDR3 is 14 residues. Per germline, CDR1 LNHDA and CDR2 SQIVND (reference sequence). Trimming took off 9 bases at V and 7 bases at J, with 19 bases between the two ends. The CDR3 reads CASRGSYRVQPQHF. In DNA form, the CDR3 reads TGTGCCAGCCGGGGTTCGTACCGCGTCCAGCCCCAGCATTTT.

The chain employs TRBV4-2 and TRBJ2-5; D possibly corresponds to TRBD1 (5 bases). Germline CDR1 reads LGHNA; CDR2 reads YNFKEQ. The CDR3 has 15 amino acids. Trimming removed 1 base from V and 5 bases from J, with 14 bases in between. The CDR3 sequence is CASSQGGSRPETQYF. In DNA form, the CDR3 reads TGTGCCAGCAGCCAAGGGGGCTCTCGGCCCGAGACCCAGTACTTC.

The chain employs TRBV6-5 and TRBJ1-2, with TRBD1 matching 7 bases. The CDR3 has 15 amino acids. Germline loops: CDR1 MNHEY, CDR2 SVGAGI. Germline trimming cut 2 bases from V and 8 bases from J; bases unmatched to any gene: 11. CDR3 residues: CASSYGATTGVGYTF. The CDR3 DNA sequence: TGTGCCAGCAGTTACGGGGCTACAACAGGGGTAGGCTACACCTTC.

CDR3 DNA sequence: TGTGCCAGCAGCCTCAGCGAAACTAGCGGGACCTACGAGCAGTACTTC. Its translation: CASSLSETSGTYEQYF. The V and J genes are TRBV7-6 and TRBJ2-7; the match to TRBD2 covers 10 bases. The CDR3 length is 16 residues. The ends lost 5 bases at V and 2 bases at J; junction bases unmatched: 9. Germline V CDR1 and CDR2: SGHVS, FNYEAQ.

This clone turned up a few times. The chain carries TRBV5-1 and TRBJ2-7; D may be TRBD1 (8 bases). With 4 bases removed from V and 11 bases from J, the gap between germline ends came to 25 bases. CDR1 SGHRS and CDR2 YFSETQ come from the germline V gene. This CDR3 contains 15 residues. CDR3 residues: CASSPGQAGIAGEYF. The CDR3 DNA reads TGCGCCAGCAGCCCGGGACAGGCAGGGATTGCGGGGGAGTACTTC.

The chain carries TRBV5-6 and TRBJ2-1, with TRBD2 identical over 13 bases. CDR1 and CDR2 (germline): SGHDT, YYEEEE. Trimming took 2 bases from V and 8 from J; bases not matched to a gene: 4. The CDR3 length is 15 residues. In DNA form, the CDR3 reads TGTGCCAGCAGCTTCGGACTAGCGGGAGAGGATGAGCAGTTCTTC. This sequence encodes CASSFGLAGEDEQFF.

This clone came up a few times. CDR3 loop: CASSRDRGSGNTIYF. For the CDR3, the DNA is TGTGCCAGCAGCCGGGACAGGGGCTCTGGAAACACCATATATTTT. The chain uses TRBV6-5 and TRBJ1-3; 10 bases line up with TRBD1. Germline V gene lookup returns CDR1 MNHEY and CDR2 SVGAGI. V shed 6 bases and J 0 bases; nucleotides not matched to a gene: 2. CDR3 length: 15 residues.

This clone has only a few counts. V and J are TRBV29-1 and TRBJ1-5, with TRBD1 matching over 9 bases. V lost 6 bases, J lost 5 bases, and 5 bases stayed unmatched. Germline CDR1 SQVTM, CDR2 ANQGSEA. CDR3 length equals 13 residues. CDR3 coding DNA: TGCAGCGTATGCGGGGACAGGGATCAGCCCCAGCATTTT. Translating it yields CSVCGDRDQPQHF.

The chain combines TRBV6-5 with TRBJ1-1; D unresolved. Trimming pared 0 bases from V and 1 base from J, leaving 12 bases between. This CDR3 comprises 16 residues. The germline V gene encodes CDR1 MNHEY and CDR2 SVGAGI. This chain's CDR3 is CASSYSMLGSNTEAFF. CDR3 nucleotides: TGTGCCAGCAGTTACTCGATGCTCGGGTCGAACACTGAAGCTTTCTTT.

This chain links TRBV18 with TRBJ2-1, with 13 positions matching TRBD2. The V and J ends lost 2 bases and 8 bases, in that order; junction bases with no gene match: 6. The CDR3 contains 16 residues. CDR1 is KGHSH and CDR2 is LQKENI in the germline V gene. CDR3 protein: CASSPLGLAGNDEQFF. The CDR3 DNA reads TGTGCCAGCTCACCATTGGGACTAGCGGGGAACGATGAGCAGTTCTTC.

This chain joins TRBV5-6 and TRBJ2-5, with 7 bases aligning to TRBD1. Germline CDR1 and CDR2: SGHDT and YYEEEE. This CDR3 is built from 14 residues. Trimming cost V 5 bases and J 1 base; bases outside gene matches: 5. The CDR3 DNA is TGTGCCAGCAGTCGTCACAGGGGCCAAGAGACCCAGTACTTC. The encoded protein is CASSRHRGQETQYF.

DNA for the CDR3: TGTGCCAGCAAGCCACAGGGTTCCGGAAACACCATATATTTT. This gives the protein CASKPQGSGNTIYF. The genes are TRBV2 and TRBJ1-3, with D perhaps matching TRBD1 (6 bases). The CDR3 loop spans 14 amino acids. Germline lookup yields CDR1 SNHLY and CDR2 FYNNEI. V was clipped by 7 bases and J by 4 bases, with 14 bases between them.

This chain uses TRBV5-1 with TRBJ2-2; a possible D gene is TRBD1 (6 bases). V was pared by 5 bases and J by 4 bases, with 12 bases between. CDR1 SGHRS and CDR2 YFSETQ come from the germline V gene. This CDR3 region has 14 residues. CDR3 coding DNA: TGCGCCAGCAGTCTCGGGACACTCACCGGGGAGCTGTTTTTT. It translates to CASSLGTLTGELFF.

This chain uses TRBV29-1 with TRBJ1-3; D is unclear. The germline V gene has CDR1 SQVTM and CDR2 ANQGSEA. The V gene lost 3 bases and the J gene lost 3 bases, with 9 bases spanning the gap. This CDR3 has 13 residues. The CDR3 bases are TGCAGCGTTGAGCGGCAAGATGGAAACACCATATATTTT. It is translated as CSVERQDGNTIYF.

This clone was counted only a few times. CDR3 sequence (DNA): TGCGCCAGCAGCTTGGCAGGGGAGAGTGGCTACACCTTC. Protein sequence: CASSLAGESGYTF. The chain is built from TRBV5-1 and TRBJ1-2, with a tentative D call TRBD1 (6 bases). Germline CDR1 SGHRS, CDR2 YFSETQ. V shed 0 bases and J shed 7 bases, with 10 bases lying between them. The CDR3 totals 13 residues.

The chain combines TRBV7-2 with TRBJ1-4; D is unresolved. The germline V gene encodes CDR1 SGHTA and CDR2 FQGNSA. Trimming removed 6 bases from V and 5 bases from J, with 4 bases in between. There are 11 residues in the CDR3. As DNA, the CDR3 is TGTGCCAGCAGGGCAAATGAAAAACTGTTTTTT. It yields the protein CASRANEKLFF.

The chain links TRBV6-4 to TRBJ2-3, with D possibly being TRBD1 (6 bases). V shed 3 bases and J shed 2 bases, with 6 bases lying between them. This CDR3 contains 13 residues. The germline V gene encodes CDR1 MRHNA and CDR2 SNTAGT. CDR3 DNA sequence: TGTGCCAGCAGTGAGGGGGCCACAGATACGCAGTATTTT. Encoded protein: CASSEGATDTQYF.

The chain employs TRBV5-1 and TRBJ2-1; the D gene is possibly TRBD2 (7 bases). The germline CDR1 and CDR2 sequences are SGHRS and YFSETQ. Trimming shortened V by 5 bases and J by 1 base, and 13 bases separated the two germline ends. The CDR3 totals 15 residues. CDR3 in DNA: TGCGCCAGCAGTGCGGGGGCAAGGTCCTACAATGAGCAGTTCTTC. This gives the protein CASSAGARSYNEQFF.

V gene TRBV11-2 combines with J gene TRBJ2-7; TRBD2 might be the D (6 bases). V lost 5 bases, J lost 0 bases, and 17 bases lay in between. CDR1 is SGHAT and CDR2 is FQNNGV in the germline V gene. The CDR3 sequence is 16 residues long. This CDR3 reads CASSRKRAHSSYEQYF. CDR3 coding DNA: TGTGCCAGCAGCAGAAAGCGGGCCCACAGCTCCTACGAGCAGTACTTC. The variable domain in full, with the rest retrieved from reference TRBV11-2 and TRBJ2-7, is EAGVAQSPRYKIIEKRQSVAFWCNPISGHATLYWYQQILGQGPKLLIQFQNNGVVDDSQLPKDRFSAERLKGVDSTLKIQPAKLEDSAVYLCASSRKRAHSSYEQYFGPGTRLTVT.

The rearrangement uses TRBV2 and TRBJ1-2; tentative D call: TRBD1 (6 bases). Trimming cost V 7 bases and J 1 base, with 7 bases left between them. Per the germline V gene, CDR1 is SNHLY and CDR2 is FYNNEI. This CDR3 contains 12 residues. The CDR3 spells CASNRVNYGYTF. In nucleotides, the CDR3 is TGTGCCAGCAACAGGGTTAACTATGGCTACACCTTC.

V is TRBV9 and J is TRBJ2-5; TRBD2 agrees at 13 bases. The CDR3 is 16 residues long. Germline CDR1 and CDR2: SGDLS and YYNGEE. J lost 5 bases, V lost 2 bases, and 6 bases had no gene match. The CDR3 loop reads CASSVTSGRVGETQYF. The CDR3 bases are TGTGCCAGCAGCGTTACTAGCGGGAGGGTAGGTGAGACCCAGTACTTC.

This chain connects TRBV10-2 to TRBJ2-1; the match to TRBD1 covers 10 bases. V shed 8 bases, J shed 6 bases, and the junction held 7 bases outside the gene matches. The germline V gene has CDR1 WSHSY and CDR2 SAAADI. The CDR3 has 14 residues. Here the CDR3 reads CASRDRGSINEQFF. In DNA form, the CDR3 reads TGCGCCAGCCGGGACAGGGGATCAATCAATGAGCAGTTCTTC.

The J gene is TRBJ2-7, the V gene TRBV7-3, with D hard to call. The CDR3 is 14 residues long. V lost 3 bases and J lost 2, with 11 bases in between. CDR1 and CDR2 from the germline V gene are SGHTA and FQGTGA. The CDR3 DNA reads as TGTGCCAGCAGCTTTACTTCGGGTCCCTACGAGCAGTACTTC. Amino acid sequence: CASSFTSGPYEQYF.

The chain uses TRBV5-6 and TRBJ1-1; D gene ambiguous. The length of the CDR3 is 13 residues. Germline lookup yields CDR1 SGHDT and CDR2 YYEEEE. V was cut by 1 base and J by 2 bases, with 6 bases left in between. The CDR3 DNA reads TGTGCCAGCAGCTTGACAGAAAACACTGAAGCTTTCTTT. Translating gives CASSLTENTEAFF.

The chain uses TRBV5-1 and TRBJ2-2; 14 bases are shared with TRBD2. The germline V gene encodes CDR1 SGHRS and CDR2 YFSETQ. CDR3 length equals 17 residues. The V segment lost 1 base and the J segment 6 bases; nucleotides outside the gene matches: 5. CDR3 in DNA: TGCGCCAGCAGCTTGCCGGGACTAGCGGGAGTTTCCGGGGAGCTGTTTTTT. This sequence encodes CASSLPGLAGVSGELFF.

This rearrangement joins TRBV6-5 to TRBJ1-6; a possible D gene is TRBD1 (5 bases). Germline V gene lookup returns CDR1 MNHEY and CDR2 SVGAGI. This CDR3 is 15 amino acids long. V lost 6 bases and J lost 11, with 20 bases in between. The CDR3: CASSPPGGIYAPLHF. For the CDR3, the DNA is TGTGCCAGCAGCCCACCCGGGGGAATATATGCACCCCTCCACTTT.

This clone was seen a few times. V and J are TRBV6-1 and TRBJ1-2, with D unclear. Germline V gene data show CDR1 as MNHNS and CDR2 as SASEGT. This CDR3 region has 13 residues. V was shortened by 1 base and J by 8 bases, with 11 bases between the two germline ends. The CDR3 DNA reads TGTGCCAGCAGTGAAGGCCTTACGGGAGGCTACACCTTC. This codes for CASSEGLTGGYTF.

The chain recombines TRBV6-5 with TRBJ2-7, with 7 bases lining up with TRBD1. With V trimmed by 4 bases and J by 0 bases, 6 bases remained unmatched. This CDR3 is 15 amino acids long. CDR1 is MNHEY and CDR2 is SVGAGI in the germline V gene. The CDR3 loop is CASSFSTGPSYEQYF. CDR3 nucleotides: TGTGCCAGCAGTTTTTCGACAGGGCCCTCCTACGAGCAGTACTTC.

The V call is TRBV18, the J call TRBJ1-1, with D unresolved. This CDR3 has 15 amino acids. Germline values: CDR1 KGHSH, CDR2 LQKENI. Trimming shortened V by 3 bases and J by 1 base, and 12 bases separated the two germline ends. The DNA of the CDR3 is TGTGCCAGCTCACCCCCCGAAGCACCGAACACTGAAGCTTTCTTT. It yields the protein CASSPPEAPNTEAFF.